The clone carrying this T cell receptor beta chain was seen a few times. Antigen unknown. The CDR3 totals 12 residues. Germline CDR1 reads LNHDA; CDR2 reads SQIVND (reference sequence). V dropped 3 bases and J dropped 15 bases, with 15 bases sitting between them. The data originate from a study of OX40 agonist ivuxolimab in advanced cancers. Overall study findings and caveats: It was also the case that some nonresponders had low normalized T-cell clonal expansion.

Sequenced by immunoSEQ multiplex PCR; TCRdb stores in-frame clones only, minus some. This sample has more than 65,000 clones, with about 83% found just once. The sequencing used CD4+ or CD8+ T cells sorted from blood, collected in a trial of the OX40 agonist ivuxolimab. The sequence was collected from an adult with an advanced solid tumor such as melanoma, head and neck, liver or kidney cancer. The chain has TRBV19 and TRBJ1-5; D call uncertain. For the CDR3, the DNA is TGTGCCAGTAGTATCCCCGCCGGGGTCAGGCATTTT. It encodes CASSIPAGVRHF. Full variable domain (outside the CDR3, taken from reference TRBV19 and TRBJ1-5): DGGITQSPKYLFRKEGQNVTLSCEQNLNHDAMYWYRQDPGQGLRLIYYSQIVNDFQKGDIAEGYSVSREKKESFPLTVTSAQKNPTAFYLCASSIPAGVRHFGDGTRLSIL.